The 31 T cell receptor beta chains below all came from one sample that was sequenced in a study of T cells after posttransplantation cyclophosphamide. TCRdb's copy holds only in-frame clones and misses some; the assay was immunoSEQ multiplex PCR. The repertoire includes about 31,000 clones, over 75% of them detected once, and around 0.1% sits in the top ten. The naive gate required viable CD3+CD4+ or CD3+CD8+ cells with CCR7+CD45RA+CD45RO-CD95-CD27+CD28+ phenotype. The specimen sequenced was naive CD4+ T cells sorted from blood. The receptor source for this set is a man aged 25 to 40 in good health and a related stem cell transplant donor.

The chain joins TRBV28 to TRBJ2-7, with 8 bases matching TRBD1. This CDR3 is 14 amino acids long. With 3 bases clipped from V and 0 bases from J, the junction kept 1 base outside the gene matches. Germline V gene data show CDR1 as MDHEN and CDR2 as SYDVKM. The CDR3 is CASSFGTGSYEQYF. The CDR3 DNA reads as TGTGCCAGCAGTTTTGGGACAGGCTCCTACGAGCAGTACTTC.

V gene TRBV19 combines with J gene TRBJ2-5; 7 nucleotides line up with TRBD1. This CDR3 has 16 amino acids. The ends lost 5 bases at V and 2 bases at J; junction bases unmatched: 11. The germline CDR1 and CDR2 sequences are LNHDA and SQIVND (reference sequence). CDR3 residues: CASSFPTDRAQETQYF. The CDR3 DNA follows: TGTGCCAGTAGTTTTCCGACCGACAGGGCGCAAGAGACCCAGTACTTC. Full variable domain (outside the CDR3, taken from reference TRBV19 and TRBJ2-5): DGGITQSPKYLFRKEGQNVTLSCEQNLNHDAMYWYRQDPGQGLRLIYYSQIVNDFQKGDIAEGYSVSREKKESFPLTVTSAQKNPTAFYLCASSFPTDRAQETQYFGPGTRLLVL.

V and J are TRBV5-6 and TRBJ1-6; 9 bases are a match to TRBD1. CDR1 is SGHDT and CDR2 is YYEEEE in the germline V gene. The V gene end was trimmed by 5 bases and the J gene end by 6 bases; junction bases not matched to a gene: 6. The CDR3 totals 15 residues. This chain's CDR3 is CASSSTGGSNSPLHF. CDR3 bases: TGTGCCAGCAGTTCTACAGGGGGCAGTAATTCACCCCTCCACTTT.

This chain links TRBV7-2 with TRBJ1-5; tentative D call: TRBD1 (6 bases). Trimming left V 8 bases short and J 4 bases short, with 12 bases between. The CDR3 is 13 residues long. Looked up from germline, CDR1 is SGHTA and CDR2 is FQGNSA. The CDR3 is CASSGQPNQPQHF. CDR3 nucleotide sequence: TGTGCCAGCTCCGGACAGCCTAATCAGCCCCAGCATTTT. The variable domain in full, completed from reference TRBV7-2 and TRBJ1-5, reads GAGVSQSPSNKVTEKGKDVELRCDPISGHTALYWYRQSLGQGLEFLIYFQGNSAPDKSGLPSDRFSAERTGGSVSTLTIQRTQQEDSAVYLCASSGQPNQPQHFGDGTRLSIL.

V is TRBV27 and J is TRBJ1-2; D is undetermined. Germline CDR1 is MNHEY and CDR2 is SMNVEV (reference sequence). This CDR3 spans 15 amino acids. Trimming cost V 0 bases and J 8 bases, with 16 bases left between them. The CDR3 nucleotides are TGTGCCAGCAGTTTATCTTCCCGGACTCAACGAGGCTACACCTTC. This sequence encodes CASSLSSRTQRGYTF.

This clone is a singleton in its sample. The rearrangement links TRBV18 to TRBJ1-1; D not certain. Germline CDR1 and CDR2: KGHSH and LQKENI. This CDR3 comprises 14 residues. Trimming removed 2 bases at V and 0 bases at J, with 7 bases between. Here the CDR3 reads CASSPEVMNTEAFF. CDR3 nucleotides: TGTGCCAGCTCACCAGAGGTGATGAACACTGAAGCTTTCTTT.

The chain is built from TRBV6-5 and TRBJ1-4, with D possibly matching TRBD1 (5 bases). Between the trimmed V and J ends, which lost 0 bases and 3 bases, there was a span of 11 bases. Germline V gene data show CDR1 as MNHEY and CDR2 as SVGAGI. The CDR3 runs 16 residues. The CDR3 DNA follows: TGTGCCAGCAGTTACTCGCCGGCGGGGGCTAATGAAAAACTGTTTTTT. Translated, it gives CASSYSPAGANEKLFF.

The chain joins TRBV5-4 to TRBJ2-7, with TRBD1 matching 7 bases. Germline assignment: CDR1 SGHNT and CDR2 YYREEE (reference sequence). The trim removed 4 bases at V and 6 bases at J, leaving 19 bases unmatched. This CDR3 contains 17 residues. CDR3 protein: CASSLYLDRRSLGEQYF. The CDR3 DNA is TGTGCCAGCAGCCTATACCTGGACAGGCGATCCCTAGGCGAGCAGTACTTC.

This chain connects TRBV25-1 to TRBJ2-5; TRBD1 aligns across 8 bases. CDR1 and CDR2 (germline): MGHDK, SYGVNS. V was pared by 7 bases and J by 1 base, with 5 bases of the junction left unmatched. CDR3 length equals 14 residues. Here the CDR3 DNA reads TGTGCCAGCACGGACAGGGCCACCCAAGAGACCCAGTACTTC. As protein: CASTDRATQETQYF.

The chain employs TRBV7-8 and TRBJ2-2; no firm D call. The ends were cut back, 2 bases at V and 5 bases at J, with 9 bases in the middle. CDR1 SGHVS and CDR2 FQNEAQ come from the germline V gene. This CDR3 region has 14 residues. The CDR3 sequence: CASSLLGETGELFF. The CDR3 region has the DNA TGTGCCAGCAGCTTACTCGGAGAGACCGGGGAGCTGTTTTTT. Together with reference TRBV7-8 and TRBJ2-2, the CDR3 gives the full variable domain: GAGVSQSPRYKVAKRGQDVALRCDPISGHVSLFWYQQALGQGPEFLTYFQNEAQLDKSGLPSDRFFAERPEGSVSTLKIQRTQQEDSAVYLCASSLLGETGELFFGEGSRLTVL.

V is TRBV5-8 and J is TRBJ2-1; possibly TRBD1 for D (9 bases). V lost 9 bases and J lost 4, with 23 bases in between. CDR3 size: 16 residues. CDR1 and CDR2 (germline): SGHTS, YDEGEE. The CDR3 DNA follows: TGTGCCACCGAAAACGGGGGGGGACAGGGTTACAATGAGCAGTTCTTC. Translating it yields CATENGGGQGYNEQFF.

This sequence joins TRBV10-1 and TRBJ1-1, with TRBD1 identical over 7 bases. Trimming at V came to 5 bases and at J to 6 bases, leaving 12 bases not matched to a gene. This CDR3 has 15 amino acids. Germline lookup yields CDR1 WNHNN and CDR2 SYGVQD (reference sequence). The CDR3 DNA reads as TGCGCCAGCAGTAACCAGGACAGGAGAGGGGCTGAAGCTTTCTTT. Translating it yields CASSNQDRRGAEAFF.

This clone was seen a single time. V usage is TRBV7-9 and J usage is TRBJ2-7, with D possibly TRBD2 on 6 matching bases. Germline V gene data show CDR1 as SEHNR and CDR2 as FQNEAQ (reference sequence). This CDR3 is 14 amino acids long. V lost 5 bases to trimming and J lost 2 bases, with 13 bases between them. The CDR3 region has the DNA TGTGCCAGCAGCGCGGGACTGCCTCCCTACGAGCAGTACTTC. This gives the protein CASSAGLPPYEQYF.

V is TRBV7-2 and J is TRBJ1-2; D is ambiguous. The CDR3 covers 11 residues. The V gene's germline CDR1 is SGHTA and CDR2 FQGNSA. V was cut by 2 bases and J by 7 bases, with 5 bases left in between. The CDR3 sequence: CASSLPGGYTF. CDR3 nucleotide sequence: TGTGCCAGCAGCTTACCAGGTGGCTACACCTTC.

This clone was seen only a few times. The gene calls are TRBV6-1 and TRBJ1-5; 7 bases line up with TRBD1. The ends lost 0 bases at V and 1 base at J; junction bases unmatched: 3. The CDR3 runs to 16 residues. The germline gives CDR1 MNHNS, CDR2 SASEGT. This CDR3 is CASSEATGISNQPQHF. The CDR3 DNA is TGTGCCAGCAGTGAAGCGACAGGGATAAGCAATCAGCCCCAGCATTTT.

The chain couples TRBV11-2 to TRBJ1-2; D might be TRBD1 (6 bases). This CDR3 comprises 14 residues. V shed 5 bases and J shed 4 bases, with 14 bases lying between them. Germline V gene data show CDR1 as SGHAT and CDR2 as FQNNGV. CDR3 DNA sequence: TGTGCCAGCAGCCATTCAGGACAGTTCTATGGCTACACCTTC. It yields the protein CASSHSGQFYGYTF.

CDR3 coding DNA: TGTGCCAGCAGGCGGAGTATTTCTAACTATGGCTACACCTTC. Its translation is CASRRSISNYGYTF. The chain has TRBV6-5 and TRBJ1-2; D ambiguous. The CDR3 totals 14 residues. Germline values: CDR1 MNHEY, CDR2 SVGAGI. Deletions cut 6 bases from V and 0 bases from J, with 11 bases between.

This rearrangement joins TRBV5-4 to TRBJ2-3; D unclear. CDR3 length equals 15 residues. The V gene lost 0 bases and the J gene lost 4 bases, with 12 bases spanning the gap. The germline V gene has CDR1 SGHNT and CDR2 YYREEE (reference sequence). CDR3 protein: CASSLGPNRADTQYF. In nucleotides, the CDR3 is TGTGCCAGCAGCTTGGGCCCGAATCGGGCAGATACGCAGTATTTT.

About this clone itself: At one boundary the junction diverges from the germline segment, which might be a read error. Other DNA sequences in this specimen translate into the identical CDR3. CDR3 loop: CASSLAGGAYNEQFF. Written as DNA, the CDR3 is TGCGCCAGCAGTTTAGCGGGGGGCGCTTACAATGAGCAGTTCTTC. V gene TRBV6-5 combines with J gene TRBJ2-1, with 10 bases lining up with TRBD2. Looked up from germline, CDR1 is MNHEY and CDR2 is SVGAGI. CDR3 length equals 15 residues.

The chain has TRBV28 and TRBJ1-5; 7 positions match TRBD1. Looked up from germline, CDR1 is MDHEN and CDR2 is SYDVKM. The CDR3 totals 13 residues. The V segment lost 6 bases and the J segment 7 bases; nucleotides outside the gene matches: 6. CDR3 sequence: CASSLTGVQPQHF. CDR3 in DNA: TGTGCCAGCAGCCTAACAGGGGTCCAGCCCCAGCATTTT.

This chain links TRBV5-1 with TRBJ2-1, with D possibly being TRBD2 (6 bases). V lost 5 bases and J lost 9, with 12 bases in between. Germline assignment: CDR1 SGHRS and CDR2 YFSETQ. The CDR3 loop spans 12 amino acids. This chain's CDR3 is CASRLQEGEQFF. In nucleotides, the CDR3 is TGCGCCAGCAGGCTTCAGGAGGGTGAGCAGTTCTTC. Full variable domain (rest looked up from reference TRBV5-1 and TRBJ2-1): KAGVTQTPRYLIKTRGQQVTLSCSPISGHRSVSWYQQTPGQGLQFLFEYFSETQRNKGNFPGRFSGRQFSNSRSEMNVSTLELGDSALYLCASRLQEGEQFFGPGTRLTVL.

The chain couples TRBV7-8 to TRBJ2-7; weak D call: TRBD1 (6 bases). CDR3 length equals 14 residues. Germline V gene data show CDR1 as SGHVS and CDR2 as FQNEAQ. V lost 4 bases and J 2 bases, leaving 12 bases between the germline ends. CDR3 DNA: TGTGCCAGCAGCTCGACAGGTATCCCCTACGAGCAGTACTTC. It is translated as CASSSTGIPYEQYF.

Only one count was recorded for this clone. The gene calls are TRBV4-1 and TRBJ1-1, with 7 bases fitting TRBD1. The CDR3 loop spans 14 amino acids. With V trimmed by 7 bases and J by 5 bases, 10 bases remained unmatched. CDR1 MGHRA and CDR2 YSYEKL come from the germline V gene. In DNA form, the CDR3 reads TGCGCCAGCACCCCGGGACAGCTGATGACTGAAGCTTTCTTT. Translated: CASTPGQLMTEAFF.

The rearrangement links TRBV6-1 to TRBJ2-1; 8 positions match TRBD2. The ends lost 4 bases at V and 6 bases at J; junction bases unmatched: 8. The CDR3 is 15 residues long. Germline CDR1 MNHNS, CDR2 SASEGT. CDR3 loop: CASSGNGGAINEQFF. The CDR3 coding sequence is TGTGCCAGCAGTGGGAACGGGGGGGCCATCAATGAGCAGTTCTTC.

In this sample, this clone turned up once. The rearrangement joins TRBV19 to TRBJ2-1; weak D call: TRBD1 (6 bases). Looked up from germline, CDR1 is LNHDA and CDR2 is SQIVND (reference sequence). V was clipped by 3 bases and J by 0 bases, with 12 bases between them. This CDR3 is built from 16 residues. The CDR3 loop is CASSIQGPSSYNEQFF. The CDR3 region has the DNA TGTGCCAGTAGTATTCAGGGGCCGAGCTCCTACAATGAGCAGTTCTTC.

The V gene is TRBV5-6, the J gene TRBJ2-4, with D maybe TRBD2 (5 bases). CDR1 and CDR2 from the germline V gene are SGHDT and YYEEEE. The germline V and J ends were trimmed by 4 bases and 1 base, with 15 bases remaining between them. The CDR3 is made up of 16 amino acids. The CDR3 sequence is CASSLRAAVAKNIQYF. DNA for the CDR3: TGTGCCAGCAGCCTGCGGGCAGCGGTGGCCAAAAACATTCAGTACTTC. Variable domain in full (rest from reference TRBV5-6 and TRBJ2-4): DAGVTQSPTHLIKTRGQQVTLRCSPKSGHDTVSWYQQALGQGPQFIFQYYEEEERQRGNFPDRFSGHQFPNYSSELNVNALLLGDSALYLCASSLRAAVAKNIQYFGAGTRLSVL.

V is TRBV6-5 and J is TRBJ2-7, with 7 bases that match TRBD2. V dropped 0 bases and J dropped 4; count of bases not matched to a gene: 3. CDR1 is MNHEY and CDR2 is SVGAGI in the germline V gene. CDR3 length: 14 residues. The CDR3 sequence is CASSYSGGRYEQYF. Here the CDR3 DNA reads TGTGCCAGCAGTTACTCGGGAGGGCGGTACGAGCAGTACTTC.

The chain combines TRBV5-6 with TRBJ2-3; 11 bases map to TRBD2. CDR1 SGHDT and CDR2 YYEEEE come from the germline V gene. V lost 4 bases to trimming and J lost 1 base; unmatched junction nucleotides: 5. This CDR3 region has 16 residues. The CDR3 reads CASSQTSGGGTDTQYF. CDR3 nucleotides: TGTGCCAGCAGCCAAACTAGCGGGGGTGGCACAGATACGCAGTATTTT.

V and J are TRBV7-2 and TRBJ2-3; 12 bases are a match to TRBD2. CDR1 and CDR2 (germline): SGHTA, FQGNSA. CDR3 length: 16 residues. Trimming took 5 bases from V and 6 from J; bases not matched to a gene: 9. The CDR3 loop reads CASSPRLAGVGDTQYF. The DNA of the CDR3 is TGTGCCAGCAGCCCGCGACTAGCGGGGGTGGGCGATACGCAGTATTTT.

The chain has TRBV7-3 and TRBJ2-1, with 7 bases identical to TRBD1. There are 15 residues in the CDR3. Trimming at V came to 5 bases and at J to 4 bases, leaving 8 bases not matched to a gene. Looked up from germline, CDR1 is SGHTA and CDR2 is FQGTGA. The CDR3 nucleotides read TGTGCCAGCAGCGCCGACAGGGCGAATTACAATGAGCAGTTCTTC. The encoded protein is CASSADRANYNEQFF.

The table lists this clone with a few counts. The chain links TRBV2 to TRBJ1-5; TRBD1 agrees at 8 bases. This CDR3 is 16 amino acids long. Trimming took 1 base from V and 5 from J; bases not matched to a gene: 7. CDR1 and CDR2 from the germline V gene are SNHLY and FYNNEI. The CDR3 DNA reads TGTGCCAGCAGTGAAGTGGGCAGGGGGCAATATCAGCCCCAGCATTTT. Residues: CASSEVGRGQYQPQHF.